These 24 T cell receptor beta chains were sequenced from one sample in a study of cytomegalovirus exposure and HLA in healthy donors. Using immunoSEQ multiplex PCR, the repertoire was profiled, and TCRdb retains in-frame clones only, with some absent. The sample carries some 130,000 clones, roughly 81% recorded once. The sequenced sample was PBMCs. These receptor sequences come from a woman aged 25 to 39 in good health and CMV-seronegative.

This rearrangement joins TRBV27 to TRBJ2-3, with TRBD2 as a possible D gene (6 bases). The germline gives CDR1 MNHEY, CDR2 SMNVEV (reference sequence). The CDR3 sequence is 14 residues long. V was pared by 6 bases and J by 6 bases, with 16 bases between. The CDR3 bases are TGTGCCAGCAGGTGGGGCAGGGAGGCGGATACGCAGTATTTT. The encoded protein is CASRWGREADTQYF.

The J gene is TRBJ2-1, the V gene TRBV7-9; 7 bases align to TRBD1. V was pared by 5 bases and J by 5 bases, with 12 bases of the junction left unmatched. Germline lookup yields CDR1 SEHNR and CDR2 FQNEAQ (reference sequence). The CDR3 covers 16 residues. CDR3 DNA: TGTGCCAGCAGCCGCGAGACAGGGACGGTAGACAATGAGCAGTTCTTC. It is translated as CASSRETGTVDNEQFF.

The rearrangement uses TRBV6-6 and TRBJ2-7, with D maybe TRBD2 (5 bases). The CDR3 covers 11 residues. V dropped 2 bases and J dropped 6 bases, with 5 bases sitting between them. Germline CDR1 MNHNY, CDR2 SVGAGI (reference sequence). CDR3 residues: CASSYRGEQYF. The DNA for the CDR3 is TGTGCCAGCAGTTACCGGGGCGAGCAGTACTTC.

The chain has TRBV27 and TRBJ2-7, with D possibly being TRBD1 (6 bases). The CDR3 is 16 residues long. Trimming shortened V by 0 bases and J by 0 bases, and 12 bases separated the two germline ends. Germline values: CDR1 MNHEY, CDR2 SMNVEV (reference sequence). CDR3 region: CASSLSPGASSYEQYF. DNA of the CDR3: TGTGCCAGCAGTTTATCGCCAGGGGCGAGCTCCTACGAGCAGTACTTC.

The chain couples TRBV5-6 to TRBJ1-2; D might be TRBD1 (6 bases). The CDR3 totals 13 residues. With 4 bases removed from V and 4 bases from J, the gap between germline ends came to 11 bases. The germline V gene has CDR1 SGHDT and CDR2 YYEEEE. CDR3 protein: CASSVGHPYGYTF. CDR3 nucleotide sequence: TGTGCCAGCAGCGTGGGACACCCCTATGGCTACACCTTC.

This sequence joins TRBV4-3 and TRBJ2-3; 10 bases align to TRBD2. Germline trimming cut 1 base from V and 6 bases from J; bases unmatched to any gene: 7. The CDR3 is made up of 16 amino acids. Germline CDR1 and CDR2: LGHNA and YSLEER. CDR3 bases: TGCGCCAGCAGCCAAGTTGGAGCGGGGGGGGTGGATACGCAGTATTTT. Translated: CASSQVGAGGVDTQYF.

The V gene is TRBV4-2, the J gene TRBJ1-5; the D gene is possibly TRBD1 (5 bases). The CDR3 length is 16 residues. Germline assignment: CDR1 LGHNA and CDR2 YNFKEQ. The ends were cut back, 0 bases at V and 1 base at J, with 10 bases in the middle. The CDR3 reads CASSQDIDRSNQPQHF. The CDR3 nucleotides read TGTGCCAGCAGCCAAGATATTGACAGAAGCAATCAGCCCCAGCATTTT.

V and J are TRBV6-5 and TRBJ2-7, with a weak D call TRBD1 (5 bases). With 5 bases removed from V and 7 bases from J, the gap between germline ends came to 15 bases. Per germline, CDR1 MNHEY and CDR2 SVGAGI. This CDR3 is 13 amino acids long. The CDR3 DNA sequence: TGTGCCAGCAGTCGACAGTACCCCTGGGAGCAGTACTTC. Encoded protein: CASSRQYPWEQYF.

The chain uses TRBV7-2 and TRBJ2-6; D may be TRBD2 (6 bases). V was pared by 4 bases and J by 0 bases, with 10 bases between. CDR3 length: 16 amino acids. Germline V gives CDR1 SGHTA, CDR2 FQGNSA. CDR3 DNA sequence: TGTGCCAGCAGCTCGGGACTGAACTCTGGGGCCAACGTCCTGACTTTC. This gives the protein CASSSGLNSGANVLTF.

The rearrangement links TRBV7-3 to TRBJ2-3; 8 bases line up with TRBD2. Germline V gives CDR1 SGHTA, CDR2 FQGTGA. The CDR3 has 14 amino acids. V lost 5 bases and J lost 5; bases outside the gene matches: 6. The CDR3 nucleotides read TGTGCCAGCAGCCCGGGGGGGGCTGAAGATACGCAGTATTTT. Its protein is CASSPGGAEDTQYF. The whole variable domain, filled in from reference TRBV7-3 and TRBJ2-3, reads GAGVSQTPSNKVTEKGKYVELRCDPISGHTALYWYRQSLGQGPEFLIYFQGTGAADDSGLPNDRFFAVRPEGSVSTLKIQRTERGDSAVYLCASSPGGAEDTQYFGPGTRLTVL.

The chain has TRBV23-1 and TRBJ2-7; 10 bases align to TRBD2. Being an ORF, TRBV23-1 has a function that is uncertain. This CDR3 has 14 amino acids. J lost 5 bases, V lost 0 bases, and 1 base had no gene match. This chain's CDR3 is CASSQSLAGDEQYF. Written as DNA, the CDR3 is TGCGCCAGCAGTCAATCTCTAGCGGGGGACGAGCAGTACTTC.

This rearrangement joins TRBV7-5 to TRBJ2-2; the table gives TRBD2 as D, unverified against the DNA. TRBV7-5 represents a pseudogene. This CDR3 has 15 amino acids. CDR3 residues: CARSLVGGLYGELFF. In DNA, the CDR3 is TGTGCCAGAAGCTTAGTGGGGGGGCTATACGGGGAGCTGTTTTTT.

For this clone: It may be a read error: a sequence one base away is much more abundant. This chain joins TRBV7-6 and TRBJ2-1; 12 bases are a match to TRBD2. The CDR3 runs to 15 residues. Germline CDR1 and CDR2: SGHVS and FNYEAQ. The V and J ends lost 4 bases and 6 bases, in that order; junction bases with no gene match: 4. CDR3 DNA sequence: TGTGCCAGCAGCTCTCTAGCGGGGGGGCTCAATGAGCAGTTCTTC. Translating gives CASSSLAGGLNEQFF. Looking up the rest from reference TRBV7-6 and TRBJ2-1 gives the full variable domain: GAGVSQSPRYKVTKRGQDVALRCDPISGHVSLYWYRQALGQGPEFLTYFNYEAQQDKSGLPNDRFSAERPEGSISTLTIQRTEQRDSAMYRCASSSLAGGLNEQFFGPGTRLTVL.

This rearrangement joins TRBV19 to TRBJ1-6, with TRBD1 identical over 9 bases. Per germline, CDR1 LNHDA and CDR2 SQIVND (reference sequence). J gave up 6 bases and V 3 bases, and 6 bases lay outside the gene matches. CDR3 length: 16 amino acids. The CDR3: CASSIETGGLNSPLHF. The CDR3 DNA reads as TGTGCCAGTAGTATCGAGACAGGGGGTCTTAATTCACCCCTCCACTTT.

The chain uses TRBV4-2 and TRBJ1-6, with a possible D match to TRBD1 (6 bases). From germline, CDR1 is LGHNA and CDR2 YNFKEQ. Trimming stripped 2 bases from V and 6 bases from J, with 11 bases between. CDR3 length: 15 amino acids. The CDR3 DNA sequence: TGTGCCAGCAGCCAACCACAGGGTCCTAATTCACCCCTCCACTTT. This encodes CASSQPQGPNSPLHF.

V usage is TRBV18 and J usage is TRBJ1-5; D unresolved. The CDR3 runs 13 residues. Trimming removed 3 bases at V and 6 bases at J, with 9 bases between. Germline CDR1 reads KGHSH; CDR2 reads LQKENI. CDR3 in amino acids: CASSPDGIQPQHF. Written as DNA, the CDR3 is TGTGCCAGCTCACCTGACGGGATTCAGCCCCAGCATTTT.

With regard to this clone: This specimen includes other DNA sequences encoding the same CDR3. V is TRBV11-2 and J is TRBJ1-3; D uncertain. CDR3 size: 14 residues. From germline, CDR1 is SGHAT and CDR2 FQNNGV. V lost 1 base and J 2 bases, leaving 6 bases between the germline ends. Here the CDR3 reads CASSLVAAGNTIYF. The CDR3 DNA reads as TGTGCCAGCAGCTTAGTGGCGGCTGGAAACACCATATATTTT.

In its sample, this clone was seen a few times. Here the CDR3 DNA reads TGTGCCAGCAGTTCACCCGGGACAGCTTTCCCCCTCCACTTT. It is translated as CASSSPGTAFPLHF. The rearrangement uses TRBV6-5 and TRBJ1-6, with 7 bases identical to TRBD1. The CDR3 loop spans 14 amino acids. Germline CDR1 is MNHEY and CDR2 is SVGAGI. After removal of 4 bases from V and 13 bases from J, the junction contained 10 bases not matched to a gene.

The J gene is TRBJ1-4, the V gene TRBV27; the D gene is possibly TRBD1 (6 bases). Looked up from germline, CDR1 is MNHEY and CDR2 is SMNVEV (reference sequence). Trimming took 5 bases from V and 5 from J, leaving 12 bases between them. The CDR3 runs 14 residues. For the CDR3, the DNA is TGTGCCAGCAGTACGACAGGTAGGAATGAAAAACTGTTTTTT. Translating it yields CASSTTGRNEKLFF.

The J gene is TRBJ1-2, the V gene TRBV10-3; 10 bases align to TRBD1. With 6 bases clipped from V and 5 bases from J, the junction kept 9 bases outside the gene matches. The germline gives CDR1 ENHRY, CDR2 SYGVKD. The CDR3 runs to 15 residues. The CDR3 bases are TGTGCCATCAGCCCTGGGACAGGGGAAGGGTATGGCTACACCTTC. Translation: CAISPGTGEGYGYTF.

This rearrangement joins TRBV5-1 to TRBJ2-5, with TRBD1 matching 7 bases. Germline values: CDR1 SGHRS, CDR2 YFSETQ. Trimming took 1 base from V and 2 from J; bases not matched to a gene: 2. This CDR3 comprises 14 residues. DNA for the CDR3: TGCGCCAGCAGCTTGACCAGGGGGCAAGAGACCCAGTACTTC. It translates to CASSLTRGQETQYF.

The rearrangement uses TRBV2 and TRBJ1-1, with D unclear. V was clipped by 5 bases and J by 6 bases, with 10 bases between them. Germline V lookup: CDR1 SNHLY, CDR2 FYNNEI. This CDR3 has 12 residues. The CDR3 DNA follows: TGTGCCAGCAGTACCCAGGTCCCTGAAGCTTTCTTT. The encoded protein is CASSTQVPEAFF.

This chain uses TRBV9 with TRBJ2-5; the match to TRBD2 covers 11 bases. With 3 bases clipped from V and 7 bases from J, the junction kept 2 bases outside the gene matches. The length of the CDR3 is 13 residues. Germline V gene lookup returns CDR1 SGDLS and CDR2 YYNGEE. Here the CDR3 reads CASSEGLAATQYF. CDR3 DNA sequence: TGTGCCAGCAGCGAGGGACTAGCGGCGACCCAGTACTTC.

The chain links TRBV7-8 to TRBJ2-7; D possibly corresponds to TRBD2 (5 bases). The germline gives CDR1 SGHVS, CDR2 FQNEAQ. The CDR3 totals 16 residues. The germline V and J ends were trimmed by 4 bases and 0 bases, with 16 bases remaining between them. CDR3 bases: TGTGCCAGCAGCTCCCCCGCCCCGGGGTCCTCCTACGAGCAGTACTTC. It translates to CASSSPAPGSSYEQYF.